This T cell receptor beta chain was observed in a study of blood T cell repertoires in COVID-19. Study-wide background: Collection of acute and convalescent COVID-19 samples took place in the United States, Italy and Spain. T cells, B-cell-depleted T cells, or PBMCs provided the cDNA or gDNA that served as material.

In the source study's methods: Amplification of reference gene primers provided the estimated nucleated cell counts. TCRdb's copy holds only in-frame clones and misses some; the assay was immunoSEQ multiplex PCR. V and J calls plus clone size are reproduced from that table; the DNA served to infer D and trimming. The data hold some 30,000 clones, with less than 95% observed a single time. V was pared by 4 bases and J by 5 bases, with 5 bases of the junction left unmatched. This CDR3 is built from 14 residues. Looked up from germline, CDR1 is SGHTA and CDR2 is FQGNSA. The gene calls are TRBV7-2 and TRBJ1-5, with 7 bases fitting TRBD1. Sequenced input: peripheral blood. The sequence derives from a man aged 70-80 years with active or convalescent COVID-19. Written as DNA, the CDR3 is TGTGCCAGCAGCTCACAGGGGTCTGATCAGCCCCAGCATTTT. It encodes CASSSQGSDQPQHF.